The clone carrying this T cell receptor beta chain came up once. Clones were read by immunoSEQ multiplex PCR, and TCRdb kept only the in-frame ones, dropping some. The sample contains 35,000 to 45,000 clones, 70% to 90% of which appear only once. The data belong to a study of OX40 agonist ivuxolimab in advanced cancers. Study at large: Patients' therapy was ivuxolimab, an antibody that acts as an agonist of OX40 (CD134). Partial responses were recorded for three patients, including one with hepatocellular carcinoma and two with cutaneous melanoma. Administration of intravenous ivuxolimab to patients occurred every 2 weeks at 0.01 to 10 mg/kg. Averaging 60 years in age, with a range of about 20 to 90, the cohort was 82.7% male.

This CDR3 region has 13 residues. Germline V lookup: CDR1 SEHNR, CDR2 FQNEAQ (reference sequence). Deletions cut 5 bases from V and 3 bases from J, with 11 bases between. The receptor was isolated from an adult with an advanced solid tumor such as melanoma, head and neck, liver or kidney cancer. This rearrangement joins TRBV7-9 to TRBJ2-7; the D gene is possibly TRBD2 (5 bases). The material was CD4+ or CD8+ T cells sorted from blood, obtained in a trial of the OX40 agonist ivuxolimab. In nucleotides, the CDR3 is TGTGCCAGCAGCCGCCCGGGGATCTACGAGCAGTACTTC. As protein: CASSRPGIYEQYF.